This T cell receptor beta chain was recovered during a study of T-cell reconstitution after alpha-beta-depleted transplantation in children. Study findings and constraints: There were reportedly several hundred expanded graft clones from which alpha-beta T cells came about two months after transplant. Some patients' high day-60 TCRbeta diversity was traced to surviving recipient T cells and thymic progenitors.

During its preparation, the TCRbeta library received unique molecular identifiers. TCRdb re-derived calls from the PCR reads in MiXCR, one entry per CDR3 protein. Of a few hundred thousand distinct CDR3 sequences in the sample, 13% were seen once. V was clipped by 3 bases and J by 7 bases, with 9 bases between them. CDR1 is DFQATT and CDR2 is SNEGSKA in the germline V gene (reference sequence). This CDR3 is 11 amino acids long. This clonotype has more than one count but fewer than ten. Antigen: not known. Sample: PBMCs, mostly from graft donor cells, taken 360 days after TCRalphabeta/CD19-depleted stem cell transplant. This clonotype was sampled from a male patient younger than 18 who had a stem cell transplant for acute myeloid leukemia, so the T cells may come from the graft donor. The chain recombines TRBV20-1 with TRBJ2-5; D gene unclear. DNA of the CDR3: TGCAGTGCTAGTAGGTTGGCGACCCAGTACTTC. It translates to CSASRLATQYF.